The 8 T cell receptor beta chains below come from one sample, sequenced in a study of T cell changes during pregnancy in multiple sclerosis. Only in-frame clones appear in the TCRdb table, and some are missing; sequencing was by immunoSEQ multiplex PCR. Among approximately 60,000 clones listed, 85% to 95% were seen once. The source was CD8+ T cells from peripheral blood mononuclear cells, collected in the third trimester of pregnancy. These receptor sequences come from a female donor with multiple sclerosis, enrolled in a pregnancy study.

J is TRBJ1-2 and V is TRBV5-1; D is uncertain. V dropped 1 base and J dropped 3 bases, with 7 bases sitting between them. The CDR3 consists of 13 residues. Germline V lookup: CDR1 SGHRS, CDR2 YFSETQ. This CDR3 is CASSLIMYYGYTF. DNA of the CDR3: TGCGCCAGCAGCTTGATAATGTACTATGGCTACACCTTC. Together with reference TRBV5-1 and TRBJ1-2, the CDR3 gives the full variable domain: KAGVTQTPRYLIKTRGQQVTLSCSPISGHRSVSWYQQTPGQGLQFLFEYFSETQRNKGNFPGRFSGRQFSNSRSEMNVSTLELGDSALYLCASSLIMYYGYTFGSGTRLTVV.

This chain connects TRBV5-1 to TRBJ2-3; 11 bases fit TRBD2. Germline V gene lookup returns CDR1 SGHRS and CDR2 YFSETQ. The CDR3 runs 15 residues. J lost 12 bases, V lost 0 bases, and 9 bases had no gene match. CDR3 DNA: TGCGCCAGCAGCTTGGGCACCGGAGGACTAGCGGGCCAGTATTTT. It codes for CASSLGTGGLAGQYF. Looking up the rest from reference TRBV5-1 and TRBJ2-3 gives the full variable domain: KAGVTQTPRYLIKTRGQQVTLSCSPISGHRSVSWYQQTPGQGLQFLFEYFSETQRNKGNFPGRFSGRQFSNSRSEMNVSTLELGDSALYLCASSLGTGGLAGQYFGPGTRLTVL.

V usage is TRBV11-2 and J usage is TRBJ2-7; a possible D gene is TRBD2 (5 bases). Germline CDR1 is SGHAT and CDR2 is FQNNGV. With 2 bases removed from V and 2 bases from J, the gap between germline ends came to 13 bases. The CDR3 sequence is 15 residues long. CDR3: CASSLFLDYPYEQYF. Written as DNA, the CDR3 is TGTGCCAGCAGCTTATTCTTAGACTATCCCTACGAGCAGTACTTC.

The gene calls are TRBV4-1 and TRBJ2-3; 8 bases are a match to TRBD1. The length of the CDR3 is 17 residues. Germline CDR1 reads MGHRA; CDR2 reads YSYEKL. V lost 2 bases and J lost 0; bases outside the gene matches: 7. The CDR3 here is CASSQPPGGLSTDTQYF. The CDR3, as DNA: TGCGCCAGCAGCCAACCTCCAGGGGGCTTAAGCACAGATACGCAGTATTTT.

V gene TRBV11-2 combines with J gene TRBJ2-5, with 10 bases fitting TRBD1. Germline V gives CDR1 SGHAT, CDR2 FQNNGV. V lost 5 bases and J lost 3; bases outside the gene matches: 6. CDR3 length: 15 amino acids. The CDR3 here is CASSPGTGEEETQYF. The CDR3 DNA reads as TGTGCCAGCAGCCCTGGGACAGGGGAGGAAGAGACCCAGTACTTC.

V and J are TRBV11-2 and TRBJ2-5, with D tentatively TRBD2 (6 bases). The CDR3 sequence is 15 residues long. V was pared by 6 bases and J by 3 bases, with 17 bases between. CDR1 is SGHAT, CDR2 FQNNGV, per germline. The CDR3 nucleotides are TGTGCCAGCAGAGGGGAGGACTCAATAGAAGAGACCCAGTACTTC. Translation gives CASRGEDSIEETQYF.

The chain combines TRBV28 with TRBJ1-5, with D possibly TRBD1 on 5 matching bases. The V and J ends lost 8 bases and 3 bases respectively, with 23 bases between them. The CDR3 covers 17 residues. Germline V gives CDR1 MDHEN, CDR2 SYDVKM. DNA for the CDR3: TGTGCCAGCTATACAAAATGGAAACAGGTTCCCAATCAGCCCCAGCATTTT. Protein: CASYTKWKQVPNQPQHF. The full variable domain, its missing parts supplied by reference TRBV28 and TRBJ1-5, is DVKVTQSSRYLVKRTGEKVFLECVQDMDHENMFWYRQDPGLGLRLIYFSYDVKMKEKGDIPEGYSVSREKKERFSLILESASTNQTSMYLCASYTKWKQVPNQPQHFGDGTRLSIL.

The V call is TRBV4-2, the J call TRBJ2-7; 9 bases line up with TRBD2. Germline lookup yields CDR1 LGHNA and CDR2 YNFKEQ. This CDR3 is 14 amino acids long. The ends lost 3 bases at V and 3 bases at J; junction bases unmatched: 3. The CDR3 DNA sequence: TGTGCCAGCAGCCATATAGCGGGAGACTACGAGCAGTACTTC. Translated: CASSHIAGDYEQYF.